This T cell receptor (beta chain) came from a study of blood T cell repertoires in COVID-19. Some clones are missing from TCRdb's copy, which holds only in-frame ones; the method was immunoSEQ multiplex PCR. In the table there are 310,000 or so clones, over 80% of which are singletons. This CDR3 region has 18 residues. V dropped 5 bases and J dropped 0 bases, with 22 bases sitting between them. Germline CDR1 SEHNR, CDR2 FQNEAQ (reference sequence). Each participant's cohort was designated according to participant-reported clinical history. The chain couples TRBV7-9 to TRBJ1-2; D not certain. The receptor was isolated from a woman between 18 and 29 years old who had recovered from COVID-19. What was sequenced was PBMCs or T cells enriched from blood (not recorded which). CDR3 amino acids: CASSPTRGSTYANYGYTF. CDR3 DNA: TGTGCCAGCAGCCCAACCCGCGGGAGCACATACGCTAACTATGGCTACACCTTC.